Presented here are 8 T cell receptor beta chains from one specimen sequenced in a study of T cell responses to AZD1222 COVID-19 vaccine. Only in-frame clones appear in the TCRdb table, and some are missing; sequencing was by immunoSEQ multiplex PCR. The sample carries about 130,000 clones, about four fifths recorded once. The source was peripheral blood, collected on day 0 of AZD1222 vaccination. Receptors originate from an adult in good health.

The CDR3 region is CASSGDTEAFF. CDR3 DNA: TGCGCCAGCAGCGGAGACACTGAAGCTTTCTTT. This sequence joins TRBV5-1 and TRBJ1-1; D call uncertain. CDR1 SGHRS and CDR2 YFSETQ come from the germline V gene. Trimming stripped 4 bases from V and 3 bases from J, with 4 bases between. The CDR3 has 11 amino acids.

A single count supports this clone. The V gene is TRBV3-1 (or the pseudogene TRBV3-2), the J gene TRBJ2-2; D remains unclear. Between the trimmed V and J ends, which lost 1 base and 1 base, there was a span of 1 base. From germline, CDR1 is LGHDT and CDR2 YNNKEL (reference sequence). This CDR3 is 13 amino acids long. Here the CDR3 reads CASSQVNTGELFF. The CDR3 nucleotides are TGTGCCAGCAGCCAAGTGAACACCGGGGAGCTGTTTTTT.

V gene TRBV7-8 combines with J gene TRBJ1-4; D unresolved. This CDR3 region has 15 residues. Trimming took off 5 bases at V and 0 bases at J, with 10 bases between the two ends. The germline gives CDR1 SGHVS, CDR2 FQNEAQ. CDR3 nucleotide sequence: TGTGCCAGCAGCCCCGAGAAAGCAACTAATGAAAAACTGTTTTTT. Its translation: CASSPEKATNEKLFF.

This sequence joins TRBV28 and TRBJ1-5, with D possibly TRBD1 on 5 matching bases. CDR3 length: 13 amino acids. CDR1 and CDR2 (germline): MDHEN, SYDVKM. Trimming left V 3 bases short and J 5 bases short, with 8 bases between. The CDR3 nucleotides read TGTGCCAGCAGTTTGAGGGGCGATCAGCCCCAGCATTTT. The encoded protein is CASSLRGDQPQHF.

V usage is TRBV12-3 or TRBV12-4 and J usage is TRBJ1-5; D is ambiguous. The CDR3 is 13 residues long. Trimming took off 2 bases at V and 5 bases at J, with 7 bases between the two ends. The CDR3 nucleotides are TGTGCCAGCAGTTTATCCCACGATCAGCCCCAGCATTTT. Residues: CASSLSHDQPQHF.

The chain uses TRBV6-6 and TRBJ2-3; D gene unclear. The CDR3 has 16 residues. Germline CDR1 and CDR2: MNHNY and SVGAGI (reference sequence). V lost 0 bases and J 0 bases, leaving 10 bases between the germline ends. The chain's CDR3 is CASSYSSFASTDTQYF. CDR3 bases: TGTGCCAGCAGTTACTCGTCATTTGCTAGCACAGATACGCAGTATTTT.

This clone was counted a few times. The same CDR3 also results from other DNA sequences found in this sample. The chain combines TRBV29-1 with TRBJ1-1, with TRBD1 identical over 7 bases. Per germline, CDR1 SQVTM and CDR2 ANQGSEA. V shed 4 bases, J shed 0 bases, and the junction held 2 bases outside the gene matches. This CDR3 comprises 13 residues. The CDR3 reads CSVGQGLNTEAFF. Here the CDR3 DNA reads TGCAGCGTTGGACAGGGACTGAACACTGAAGCTTTCTTT. The variable domain in full, with the rest retrieved from reference TRBV29-1 and TRBJ1-1, is SAVISQKPSRDICQRGTSLTIQCQVDSQVTMMFWYRQQPGQSLTLIATANQGSEATYESGFVIDKFPISRPNLTFSTLTVSNMSPEDSSIYLCSVGQGLNTEAFFGQGTRLTVV.

J is TRBJ1-4 and V is TRBV28, with TRBD1 identical over 9 bases. The CDR3 has 16 residues. Germline V CDR1 and CDR2: MDHEN, SYDVKM. J lost 5 bases, V lost 3 bases, and 7 bases had no gene match. The DNA of the CDR3 is TGTGCCAGCAGTTTGCCCTACAGGGGGCCAAATGAAAAACTGTTTTTT. Translation: CASSLPYRGPNEKLFF.